This is a list of T cell receptor beta chains from one sample in a study of T cells after yellow fever vaccination. TCRdb independently ran MiXCR on the 5' RACE reads; one entry per CDR3 protein. The sample yields thousands of distinct CDR3 sequences, 5% to 6.5% seen once. This specimen consisted of PBMCs, either bulk or a sorted T-cell subset (CD4+, CD8+, memory, or dextramer-sorted; not recorded which), obtained less than 18 days after the first yellow fever vaccination. The receptor source for this set is a man between 18 and 35 years old who received the YFV17D yellow fever vaccine. Each CDR3 is given with its conserved first and last residue. A D gene is named only where the DNA matches it firmly. Clone size is given for some rows only: seen once, a few or many times, or a class if the clone is expanded.

D gene	V gene	J gene	clone size	CDR3 protein	CDR3 DNA
-	TRBV3-1	TRBJ1-2	many	CASSPGNGYTF	TGTGCCAGCAGCCCAGGGAATGGCTACACCTTC
TRBD1	TRBV6-5	TRBJ1-4	many	CASIPSIGQGGGSNEKLFF	TGTGCCAGCATCCCCTCCATAGGACAGGGAGGTGGCTCTAATGAAAAACTGTTTTTT
TRBD1	TRBV7-3	TRBJ1-1	many	CASSFHRGDEAFF	TGTGCCAGCAGCTTCCACAGGGGGGATGAAGCTTTCTTT
-	TRBV7-2	TRBJ2-7	many	CASSLMGSFYEQYF	TGTGCCAGCAGCTTAATGGGCAGCTTCTACGAGCAGTACTTC
TRBD1	TRBV3-1	TRBJ1-2	many	CASSQGTGGLGYGYTF	TGTGCCAGCAGCCAAGGGACAGGGGGCCTAGGCTATGGCTACACCTTC
TRBD2	TRBV7-9	TRBJ2-3	many	CASTFLLAGRTDTQYF	TGTGCCAGCACCTTCTTGTTAGCGGGGCGCACAGATACGCAGTATTTT
-	TRBV4-1	TRBJ2-5	many	CASSQDPLIQETQYF	TGCGCCAGCAGCCAAGATCCCCTGATACAAGAGACCCAGTACTTC
TRBD2	TRBV4-2	TRBJ2-1	many	CASSQDGLAAYNEQFF	TGTGCCAGCAGCCAAGATGGGCTAGCGGCCTACAATGAGCAGTTCTTC
TRBD2	TRBV19	TRBJ2-1	many	CASSTPLPRLADNEQFF	TGTGCCAGTAGTACCCCCCTCCCGAGACTAGCGGACAATGAGCAGTTCTTC
-	TRBV6-5	TRBJ1-5	many	CASSRVDSNQPQHF	TGTGCCAGCAGCCGAGTTGATAGCAATCAGCCCCAGCATTTT
-	TRBV29-1	TRBJ1-1	many	CSVRLGSEAFF	TGCAGCGTCCGGTTGGGCTCAGAAGCTTTCTTT
-	TRBV15	TRBJ2-7	many	CASAVEGRYEQYF	TGTGCCAGCGCCGTAGAGGGGAGGTACGAGCAGTACTTC
TRBD1	TRBV6-5	TRBJ1-2	many	CASSSGGQGYGYTF	TGTGCCAGCAGTTCGGGAGGACAGGGGTATGGCTACACCTTC
TRBD2	TRBV13	TRBJ2-6	-	CASSALTSGANVLTF	TGTGCCAGCAGCGCCCTGACTAGCGGGGCCAACGTCCTGACTTTC
TRBD2	TRBV7-2	TRBJ2-5	-	CASSHPGGGGGETQYF	TGTGCCAGCAGCCACCCCGGGGGGGGGGGCGGGGAGACCCAGTACTTC
TRBD2	TRBV29-1	TRBJ2-3	many	CSVEVWSGGQSTDTQYF	TGCAGCGTTGAAGTCTGGAGCGGGGGCCAAAGCACAGATACGCAGTATTTT
-	TRBV4-3	TRBJ1-4	many	CASSQDSQGPNEKLFF	TGCGCCAGCAGCCAAGATTCTCAGGGCCCCAATGAAAAACTGTTTTTT
TRBD1	TRBV5-1	TRBJ2-5	many	CASSLVGQGQETQYF	TGCGCCAGCAGCTTGGTCGGACAGGGTCAAGAGACCCAGTACTTC
-	TRBV7-8	TRBJ1-6	many	CASSTTTRDSTYNSPLHF	TGTGCCAGCAGCACAACTACCCGGGACTCCACCTATAATTCACCCCTCCACTTT
TRBD1	TRBV5-8	TRBJ1-1	many	CASSLETGDTEAFF	TGTGCCAGCAGCTTGGAGACAGGGGACACTGAAGCTTTCTTT
TRBD2	TRBV12-3/TRBV12-4	TRBJ2-5	many	CASSPSGSQETQYF	TGTGCCAGCAGTCCTAGCGGGTCTCAAGAGACCCAGTACTTC
TRBD2	TRBV11-2	TRBJ2-5	many	CASSLDFAGEVTKETQYF	TGTGCCAGCAGCTTAGATTTCGCGGGGGAGGTAACAAAAGAGACCCAGTACTTC
-	TRBV5-4	TRBJ1-2	-	CATGPGHYGYTF	TGTGCCACCGGACCGGGGCACTATGGCTACACCTTC
TRBD2	TRBV20-1	TRBJ2-7	medium-sized	CSARGLAGALGVGEQYF	TGCAGTGCTAGAGGACTAGCGGGGGCCTTAGGCGTTGGCGAGCAGTACTTC
-	TRBV14	TRBJ1-2	once	CARSPGQLCSYGYTF	TGTGCCAGGAGCCCTGGGCAGCTCTGCTCCTATGGCTACACCTTC
-	TRBV7-2	TRBJ2-5	many	CASSQPPEETQYF	TGTGCCAGCAGCCAACCTCCTGAAGAGACCCAGTACTTC
-	TRBV19	TRBJ1-2	many	CASRRNYGYTF	TGTGCCAGTAGGAGGAACTATGGCTACACCTTC
TRBD1	TRBV5-1	TRBJ1-1	many	CASSTQGAAEAFF	TGCGCCAGCAGCACACAGGGGGCCGCTGAAGCTTTCTTT
-	TRBV5-6	TRBJ2-7	many	CASSPGPYYEQYF	TGTGCCAGCAGCCCAGGGCCATACTACGAGCAGTACTTC
-	TRBV6-5	TRBJ1-1	medium-sized	CASSYGGWVFTEAFF	TGTGCCAGCAGTTACGGGGGGTGGGTGTTCACTGAAGCTTTCTTT
-	TRBV6-1	TRBJ2-6	many	CASSAGPSANVLTF	TGTGCCAGCAGTGCGGGCCCTTCTGCCAACGTCCTGACTTTC
TRBD2	TRBV10-2	TRBJ2-3	many	CASSEAGGSSDTQYF	TGCGCCAGCAGTGAAGCGGGGGGATCTTCAGATACGCAGTATTTT
TRBD1	TRBV5-6	TRBJ2-1	few	CASIPSGQNNEQFF	TGTGCCAGCATCCCGTCGGGACAGAACAATGAGCAGTTCTTC
TRBD1	TRBV5-1	TRBJ1-1	many	CASSFRDRGPTEAFF	TGCGCCAGCAGCTTCCGGGACAGGGGTCCCACTGAAGCTTTCTTT
TRBD1	TRBV10-3	TRBJ1-2	many	CAISPGTGGIYGYTF	TGTGCCATCAGTCCGGGGACAGGGGGTATCTATGGCTACACCTTC
-	TRBV6-5	TRBJ2-5	many	CASSYNRDLRETQYF	TGTGCCAGCAGTTACAACAGGGATTTGAGGGAGACCCAGTACTTC